These 18 T cell receptor beta chains share one sample of origin, sequenced in a study of T cell clonality in common variable immunodeficiency (dated by TCRdb to 2015 to 2017). The method was the immunoSEQ multiplex PCR assay. What TCRdb holds here is the immuneACCESS table cut down to in-frame rearrangements. Part of the clones is not present; checked against another copy, under half of the missing clones reflect an unresolved V gene, and the others are unexplained. The table for this sample lists roughly 58,000 clones, none of them counted only once. The ten largest clones add up to 0.7% to 0.95% of the sample. Material for sequencing was peripheral blood mononuclear cells. These receptors came from a person aged 18-69 years in good health.

This clone has a count of ten or more. The CDR3 end falls 3 residues outside the read, so it is completed with the germline J gene. The rearrangement joins TRBV2 to TRBJ1-6, with a possible D match to TRBD1 (5 bases). This CDR3 is 15 amino acids long. Trimming stripped 6 bases from V and 4 bases from J, with 13 bases between. Germline V gene sequence: CDR1 SNHLY, CDR2 FYNNEI. Incomplete CDR3 DNA: TGTGCCAGCAGAATGACAGAAACATATAATTCACCC. Residues: CASRMTETYNSP. The full CDR3 reads CASRMTETYNSPLHF.

This clone was recorded at least ten times. Read coverage stops 3 residues before the CDR3 terminus; the germline J gene supplies the remainder. V and J are TRBV13 and TRBJ2-2; a possible D gene is TRBD2 (6 bases). The germline CDR1 and CDR2 sequences are PRHDT and FYEKMQ (reference sequence). V was trimmed by 8 bases and J by 3 bases, leaving 13 bases between them. The CDR3 is made up of 14 amino acids. CDR3 region: CASGRGGDTGELFF. CDR3 DNA (partial): TGTGCCAGCGGGCGGGGAGGAGACACCGGGGAG.

About this clone itself: With the read ending 3 residues before the CDR3 end, the germline J gene is used to fill in that end. The rearrangement links TRBV19 to TRBJ2-4; weak D call: TRBD1 (5 bases). The CDR3 runs 13 residues. CDR1 and CDR2 (germline): LNHDA, SQIVND (reference sequence). The CDR3 region is CASSVGLDGGQYF. CDR3 DNA, as far as it was read: TGTGCCAGTAGTGTGGGGCTCGACGGTGGT.

This clone occurred many times. The read terminates 3 residues ahead of where the CDR3 ends, so the germline J gene completes it. The chain recombines TRBV20-1 with TRBJ1-4, with TRBD1 as a possible D gene (6 bases). Germline lookup yields CDR1 DFQATT and CDR2 SNEGSKA (reference sequence). This CDR3 is built from 12 residues. The chain's CDR3 is CSAIWTDRRLFF. Incomplete CDR3 DNA: TGCAGTGCTATATGGACAGACCGCAGA.

This clone was counted at least ten times. The missing CDR3 end, 3 residues past where the read stops, is filled in from the germline J gene. The chain carries TRBV5-4 and TRBJ1-4; 7 nucleotides agree with TRBD1. The CDR3 length is 16 residues. Trimming removed 0 bases from V and 5 bases from J; junction bases left unmatched: 7. Germline loops: CDR1 SGHNT, CDR2 YYREEE (reference sequence). The sequenced CDR3 bases are TGTGCCAGCAGCTTGGCGACGGGACAGCAAAATGAAAAA. Translating gives CASSLATGQQNEK. The entire CDR3 is CASSLATGQQNEKLFF.

Ten or more counts support this clone. The read comes to an end 3 residues before the CDR3 does, leaving the germline J gene to fill in the end. The gene calls are TRBV7-9 and TRBJ2-5; 9 nucleotides line up with TRBD2. V shed 1 base, J shed 3 bases, and the junction held 0 bases outside the gene matches. The CDR3 sequence is 14 residues long. The germline CDR1 and CDR2 sequences are SEHNR and FQNEAQ (reference sequence). This CDR3 reads CASSLGGREETQYF. The part of the CDR3 DNA that was read is TGTGCCAGCAGCTTAGGCGGGAGGGAAGAGACC.

This clone came up many times. The DNA ends 3 residues before the CDR3 does, and the rest of the CDR3 is filled in from the germline J gene. This chain connects TRBV18 to TRBJ2-3, with 11 bases that match TRBD2. This CDR3 contains 15 residues. From germline, CDR1 is KGHSH and CDR2 LQKENI. The sequenced part of the CDR3 DNA is TGTGCCAGCTCACCGGTAGCGGGGGGGAAAGAGACG. It is translated as CASSPVAGGKET. The full CDR3 sequence reads CASSPVAGGKETQYF.

In its sample, this clone was seen a few times. The read gets to within 3 residues of the CDR3 end, and the germline J gene fills in the rest. V usage is TRBV11-2 and J usage is TRBJ2-4; 7 bases line up with TRBD1. V lost 5 bases and J lost 8; bases outside the gene matches: 6. In germline, CDR1 is SGHAT, CDR2 FQNNGV. This CDR3 has 13 residues. The CDR3 loop is CASSTDREDIQYF. Incomplete CDR3 DNA: TGTGCCAGCAGCACCGACAGGGAAGACATT.

This clone occurred many times. Read data end 3 residues before the CDR3 end; the end is taken from the germline J gene. This chain joins TRBV5-1 and TRBJ2-7; D gene ambiguous. The CDR3 length is 13 residues. Germline V lookup: CDR1 SGHRS, CDR2 YFSETQ. The ends were cut back, 4 bases at V and 3 bases at J, with 11 bases in the middle. CDR3 bases read: TGCGCCAGCAGCCCGGAGACTGTCTACGAG. This gives the protein CASSPETVYE. The entire CDR3 protein reads CASSPETVYEQYF. Together with reference TRBV5-1 and TRBJ2-7, the CDR3 gives the full variable domain: KAGVTQTPRYLIKTRGQQVTLSCSPISGHRSVSWYQQTPGQGLQFLFEYFSETQRNKGNFPGRFSGRQFSNSRSEMNVSTLELGDSALYLCASSPETVYEQYFGPGTRLTVT.

This clone has more than one count but fewer than ten. The CDR3 end lies 3 residues beyond the end of the read and is filled in from the germline J gene. The rearrangement joins TRBV19 to TRBJ2-4, with 10 bases fitting TRBD1. Germline CDR1 reads LNHDA; CDR2 reads SQIVND (reference sequence). The CDR3 is made up of 15 amino acids. The CDR3 bases that were read are TGTGCCAGTAGTATGGGACAGGGGAGTAACTATGGT. Amino acid sequence: CASSMGQGSNYG. The entire CDR3 protein is CASSMGQGSNYGQYF.

This clone was picked up many times. The read finishes 3 residues shy of the CDR3 end, and the germline J gene is used to complete it. The chain recombines TRBV6-1 with TRBJ1-3, with 7 nucleotides matching TRBD1. V was clipped by 4 bases and J by 0 bases; unmatched bases: 6. Germline CDR1 and CDR2: MNHNS and SASEGT. The length of the CDR3 is 16 residues. CDR3 loop: CASSGFTGASGNTIYF. Incomplete CDR3 DNA: TGTGCCAGCAGTGGTTTTACAGGGGCCTCTGGAAACACC.

This clone was counted many times. The read falls 3 residues short of the CDR3 end, and the missing part is taken from the germline J gene. The J gene is TRBJ1-5, the V gene TRBV7-3; TRBD1 matches 10 bases. The CDR3 totals 13 residues. Trimming took 5 bases from V and 7 from J; bases not matched to a gene: 2. The germline V gene has CDR1 SGHTA and CDR2 FQGTGA. The CDR3 loop reads CASSGDRGQPQHF. The CDR3 bases that were read are TGTGCCAGCAGCGGGGACAGGGGACAGCCC.

The table lists this clone with many counts. The CDR3 goes on 3 residues after the read ends, and that part is filled in from the germline J gene. The V and J genes are TRBV7-1 and TRBJ2-4, with 14 bases that match TRBD2. TRBV7-1 is identified as an open reading frame with a role that is uncertain. V dropped 3 bases and J dropped 0; count of bases not matched to a gene: 16. The CDR3 totals 22 residues. CDR3 sequence reads: CASSSPNTGLAGAKLAKNIQYF. The CDR3 DNA, read in part, is TGTGCCAGCAGCTCGCCGAACACGGGACTAGCGGGGGCTAAGCTAGCCAAAAACATT.

A word on this clone: The sequence runs out 3 residues before the end of the CDR3; the remainder is reconstructed from the germline J gene. The gene calls are TRBV29-1 and TRBJ1-2; 9 bases match TRBD1. This CDR3 is built from 14 residues. The V gene's germline CDR1 is SQVTM and CDR2 ANQGSEA. The sequenced CDR3 bases are TGCAGCGGATCCTCGGGACAGGGCATAGATACC. Its protein is CSGSSGQGIDT. The full-length CDR3 reads as CSGSSGQGIDTYTF. Based on the CDR3 plus reference TRBV29-1 and TRBJ1-2, the full variable domain is SAVISQKPSRDICQRGTSLTIQCQVDSQVTMMFWYRQQPGQSLTLIATANQGSEATYESGFVIDKFPISRPNLTFSTLTVSNMSPEDSSIYLCSGSSGQGIDTYTFGSGTRLTVV.

In its sample, this clone was seen many times. The CDR3 end is not reached by the read, which stops 3 residues before it; the germline J gene fills it in. V and J are TRBV10-3 and TRBJ1-4; TRBD1 agrees at 7 bases. Germline assignment: CDR1 ENHRY and CDR2 SYGVKD. This CDR3 contains 15 residues. Partial CDR3 DNA: TGTGCCATCAGTGAGTCGACAGGGCGCGATTCACCA. Its translation: CAISESTGRDSP. The whole CDR3 is CAISESTGRDSPLFF.

This clone was observed at least ten times. The CDR3 extends 3 residues past the end of the read, so its final part is completed from the germline J gene. The rearrangement uses TRBV9 and TRBJ2-6; 12 bases match TRBD1. From germline, CDR1 is SGDLS and CDR2 YYNGEE. The junction had 15 bases not matched to a gene; V was cut back by 1 base and J by 4 bases. The CDR3 covers 21 residues. Incomplete CDR3 DNA: TGTGCCAGCAGCGTACAACCGTTTCGGGGACAGGGGGCGAGAGGGGCCAACGTC. This sequence encodes CASSVQPFRGQGARGANV. The full-length CDR3 reads as CASSVQPFRGQGARGANVLTF.

This clone was detected ten times or more. With the read ending 3 residues before the CDR3 end, the germline J gene is used to fill in that end. The chain employs TRBV20-1 and TRBJ2-1; TRBD2 aligns across 8 bases. CDR1 is DFQATT and CDR2 is SNEGSKA in the germline V gene (reference sequence). This CDR3 is built from 16 residues. Trimming took 5 bases from V and 0 from J; bases not matched to a gene: 9. The CDR3 is CSARPTSASSYNEQFF. CDR3 bases read: TGCAGTGCTCGCCCGACTAGCGCGAGCTCCTACAATGAG.

About this clone: Read data end 3 residues before the CDR3 end; the end is taken from the germline J gene. The chain links TRBV18 to TRBJ1-2; TRBD1 might be the D (5 bases). The CDR3 loop spans 14 amino acids. Germline assignment: CDR1 KGHSH and CDR2 LQKENI. CDR3 region: CASSPSGGIGDYTF. The CDR3 bases that were read are TGTGCCAGCTCACCATCCGGGGGAATTGGTGAC.